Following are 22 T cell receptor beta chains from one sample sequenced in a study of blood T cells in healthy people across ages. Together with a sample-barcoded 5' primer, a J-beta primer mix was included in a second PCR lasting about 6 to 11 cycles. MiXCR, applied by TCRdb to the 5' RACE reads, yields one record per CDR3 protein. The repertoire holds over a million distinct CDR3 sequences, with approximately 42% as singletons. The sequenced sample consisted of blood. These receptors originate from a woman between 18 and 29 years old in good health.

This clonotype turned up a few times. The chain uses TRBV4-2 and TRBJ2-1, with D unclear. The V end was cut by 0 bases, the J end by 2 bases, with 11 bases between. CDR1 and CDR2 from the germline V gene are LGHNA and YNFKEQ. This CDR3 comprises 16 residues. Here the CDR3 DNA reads TGTGCCAGCAGCCAAGATCTGCGTAAAACCTACAATGAGCAGTTCTTC. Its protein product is CASSQDLRKTYNEQFF.

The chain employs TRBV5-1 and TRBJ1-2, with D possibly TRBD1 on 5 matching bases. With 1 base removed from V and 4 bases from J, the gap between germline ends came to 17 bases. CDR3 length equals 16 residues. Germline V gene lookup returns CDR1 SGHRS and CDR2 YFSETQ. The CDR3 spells CASSLTGGPLGYGYTF. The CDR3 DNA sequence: TGCGCCAGCAGCTTGACAGGCGGTCCGTTGGGCTATGGCTACACCTTC.

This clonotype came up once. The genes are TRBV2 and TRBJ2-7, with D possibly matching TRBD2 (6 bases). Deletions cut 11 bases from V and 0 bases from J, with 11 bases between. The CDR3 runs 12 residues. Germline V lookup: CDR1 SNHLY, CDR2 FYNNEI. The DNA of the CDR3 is TGTGCCGGGGGGTTGGACTCCTACGAGCAGTACTTC. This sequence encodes CAGGLDSYEQYF.

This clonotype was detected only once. In DNA form, the CDR3 reads TGCAGTGCTAGAGGCACAGACGACAGAGTCTATGGCTACACCTTC. Its translation: CSARGTDDRVYGYTF. V is TRBV20-1 and J is TRBJ1-2; weak D call: TRBD1 (5 bases). Deletions cut 1 base from V and 4 bases from J, with 16 bases between. CDR1 and CDR2 from the germline V gene are DFQATT and SNEGSKA (reference sequence). There are 15 residues in the CDR3.

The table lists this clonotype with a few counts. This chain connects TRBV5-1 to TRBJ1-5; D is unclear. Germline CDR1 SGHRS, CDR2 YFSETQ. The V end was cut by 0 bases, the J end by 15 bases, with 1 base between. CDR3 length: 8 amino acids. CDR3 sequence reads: CASSLVHF. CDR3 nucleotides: TGCGCCAGCAGCTTGGTGCATTTT.

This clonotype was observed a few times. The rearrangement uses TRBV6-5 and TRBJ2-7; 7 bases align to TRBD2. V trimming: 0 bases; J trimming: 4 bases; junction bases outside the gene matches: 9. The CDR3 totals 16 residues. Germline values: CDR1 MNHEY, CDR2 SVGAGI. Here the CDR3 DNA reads TGTGCCAGCAGTTACTCGACTCTGCGGGGGAAGTACGAGCAGTACTTC. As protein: CASSYSTLRGKYEQYF.

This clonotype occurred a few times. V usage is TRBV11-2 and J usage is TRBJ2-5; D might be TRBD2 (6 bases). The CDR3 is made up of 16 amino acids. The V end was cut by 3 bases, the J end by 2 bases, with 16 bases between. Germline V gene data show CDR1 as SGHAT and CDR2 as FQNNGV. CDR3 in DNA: TGTGCCAGCAGCTTGTGGGTGGGCAGCGGGCAAGAGACCCAGTACTTC. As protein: CASSLWVGSGQETQYF.

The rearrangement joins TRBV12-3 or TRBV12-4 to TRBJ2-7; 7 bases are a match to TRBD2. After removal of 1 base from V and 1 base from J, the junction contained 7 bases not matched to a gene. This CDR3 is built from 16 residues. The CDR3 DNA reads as TGTGCCAGCAGTTTAGGGAGGAAGCGGGGTTCCTACGAGCAGTACTTC. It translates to CASSLGRKRGSYEQYF.

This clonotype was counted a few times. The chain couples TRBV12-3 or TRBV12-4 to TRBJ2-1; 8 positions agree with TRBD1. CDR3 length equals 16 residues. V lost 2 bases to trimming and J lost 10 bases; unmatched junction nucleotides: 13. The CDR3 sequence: CASSLTGQGAGREQFF. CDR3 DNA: TGTGCCAGCAGTTTAACCGGCCAGGGGGCCGGACGAGAGCAGTTCTTC.

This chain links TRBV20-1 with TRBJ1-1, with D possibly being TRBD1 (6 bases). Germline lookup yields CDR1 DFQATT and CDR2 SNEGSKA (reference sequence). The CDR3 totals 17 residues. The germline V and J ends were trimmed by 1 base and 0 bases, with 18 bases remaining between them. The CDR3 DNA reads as TGCAGTGCTAGAGGGCCCCAGGGGAAAGGCATGAACACTGAAGCTTTCTTT. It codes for CSARGPQGKGMNTEAFF.

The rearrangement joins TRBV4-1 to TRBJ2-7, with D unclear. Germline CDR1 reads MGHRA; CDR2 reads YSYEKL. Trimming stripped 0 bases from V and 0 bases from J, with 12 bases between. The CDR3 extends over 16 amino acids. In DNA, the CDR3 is TGCGCCAGCAGCCAAGATCTGCTGGGGATCTCCTACGAGCAGTACTTC. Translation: CASSQDLLGISYEQYF.

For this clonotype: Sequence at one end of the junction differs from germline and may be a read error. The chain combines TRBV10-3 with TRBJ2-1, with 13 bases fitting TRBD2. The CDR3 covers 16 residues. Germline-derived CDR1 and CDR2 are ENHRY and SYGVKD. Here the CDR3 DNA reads TGTGCCGTCAGACCACCGGGACTAGCGGGATTCAATGAGCAGTTCTTC. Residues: CAVRPPGLAGFNEQFF.

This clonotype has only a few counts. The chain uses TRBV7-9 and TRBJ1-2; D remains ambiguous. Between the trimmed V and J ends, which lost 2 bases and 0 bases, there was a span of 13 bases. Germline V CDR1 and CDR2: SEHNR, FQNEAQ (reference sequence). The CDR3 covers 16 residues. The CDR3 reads CASSLRLADPNYGYTF. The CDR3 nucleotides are TGTGCCAGCAGCTTACGTCTGGCGGACCCTAACTATGGCTACACCTTC.

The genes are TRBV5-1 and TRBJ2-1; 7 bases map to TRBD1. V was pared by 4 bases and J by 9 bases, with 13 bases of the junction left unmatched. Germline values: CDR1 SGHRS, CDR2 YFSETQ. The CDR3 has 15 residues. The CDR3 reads CASSRTGTARGEQFF. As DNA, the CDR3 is TGCGCCAGCAGCCGAACTGGGACAGCGAGGGGTGAGCAGTTCTTC.

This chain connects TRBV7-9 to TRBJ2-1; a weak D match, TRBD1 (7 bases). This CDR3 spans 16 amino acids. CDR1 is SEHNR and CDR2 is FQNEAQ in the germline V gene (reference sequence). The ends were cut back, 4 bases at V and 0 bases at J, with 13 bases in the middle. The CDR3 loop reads CASSSTRDSSYNEQFF. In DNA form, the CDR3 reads TGTGCCAGCAGCTCCACGCGGGACAGCTCCTACAATGAGCAGTTCTTC.

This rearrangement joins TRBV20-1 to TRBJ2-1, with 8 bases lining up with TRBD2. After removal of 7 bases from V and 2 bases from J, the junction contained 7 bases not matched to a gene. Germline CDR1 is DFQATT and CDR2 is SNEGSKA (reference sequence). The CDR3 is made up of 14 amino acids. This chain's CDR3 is CSVRTSRAYNEQFF. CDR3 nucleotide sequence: TGCAGTGTTAGGACTAGCCGCGCCTACAATGAGCAGTTCTTC.

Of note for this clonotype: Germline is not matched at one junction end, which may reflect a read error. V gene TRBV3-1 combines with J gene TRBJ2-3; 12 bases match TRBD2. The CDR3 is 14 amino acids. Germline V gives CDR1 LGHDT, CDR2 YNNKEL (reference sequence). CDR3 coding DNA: TGTGCCAGTGGCGGACTAGCGGGGCCAGAGACGCAGTATTTT. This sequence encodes CASGGLAGPETQYF.

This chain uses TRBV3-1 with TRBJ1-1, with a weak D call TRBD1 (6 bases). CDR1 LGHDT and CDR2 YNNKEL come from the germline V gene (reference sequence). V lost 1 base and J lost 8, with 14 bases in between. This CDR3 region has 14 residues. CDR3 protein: CASSQGRQAFEAFF. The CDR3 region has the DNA TGTGCCAGCAGCCAAGGAAGACAGGCCTTCGAAGCTTTCTTT.

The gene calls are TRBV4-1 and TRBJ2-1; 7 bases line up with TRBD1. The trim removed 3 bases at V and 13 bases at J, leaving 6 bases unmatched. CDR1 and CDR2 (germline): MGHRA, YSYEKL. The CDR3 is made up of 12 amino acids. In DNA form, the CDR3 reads TGCGCCAGCAGCCATGTACAGGGGCACCAGTTCTTC. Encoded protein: CASSHVQGHQFF.

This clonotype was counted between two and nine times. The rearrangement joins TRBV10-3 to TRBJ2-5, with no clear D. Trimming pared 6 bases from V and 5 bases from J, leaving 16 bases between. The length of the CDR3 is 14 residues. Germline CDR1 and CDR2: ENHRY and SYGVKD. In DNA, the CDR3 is TGTGCCATCAGCCTCTCTGGAGCAATGGAGACCCAGTACTTC. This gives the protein CAISLSGAMETQYF.

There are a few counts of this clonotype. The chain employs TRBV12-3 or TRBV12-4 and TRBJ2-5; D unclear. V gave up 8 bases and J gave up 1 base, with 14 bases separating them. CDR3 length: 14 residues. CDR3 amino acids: CASGLGRIQETQYF. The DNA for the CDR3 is TGTGCCAGCGGCCTCGGCAGGATCCAAGAGACCCAGTACTTC.

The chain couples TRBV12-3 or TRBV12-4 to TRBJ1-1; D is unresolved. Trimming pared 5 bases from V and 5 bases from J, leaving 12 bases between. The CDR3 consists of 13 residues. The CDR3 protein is CASSVISGTEAFF. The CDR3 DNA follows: TGTGCCAGCAGTGTAATTAGTGGGACTGAAGCTTTCTTT.